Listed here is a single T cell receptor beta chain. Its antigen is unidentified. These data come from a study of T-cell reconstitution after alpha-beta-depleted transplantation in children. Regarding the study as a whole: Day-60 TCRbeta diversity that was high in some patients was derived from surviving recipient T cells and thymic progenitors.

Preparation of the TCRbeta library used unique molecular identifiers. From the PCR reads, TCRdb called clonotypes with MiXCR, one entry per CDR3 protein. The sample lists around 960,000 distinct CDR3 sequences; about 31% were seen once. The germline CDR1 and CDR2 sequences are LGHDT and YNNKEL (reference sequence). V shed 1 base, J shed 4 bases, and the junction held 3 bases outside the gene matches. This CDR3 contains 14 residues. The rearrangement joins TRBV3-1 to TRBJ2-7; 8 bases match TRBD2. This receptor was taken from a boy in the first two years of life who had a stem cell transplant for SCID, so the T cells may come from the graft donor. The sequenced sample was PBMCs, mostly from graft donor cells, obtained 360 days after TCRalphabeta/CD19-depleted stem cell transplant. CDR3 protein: CASSQVPSGYEQYF. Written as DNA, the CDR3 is TGTGCCAGCAGCCAAGTCCCTAGCGGGTACGAGCAGTACTTC.